The clone carrying this T cell receptor beta chain was seen ten or more times. Its antigen is not known. The data belong to a study of T-cell memory formation after mild COVID-19. Study conclusions and caveats: A second wave expanding day 15 to 37 was CD4+-biased; contracting clones were balanced. Pre-infection memory carried some responding clones, suggesting that cross-reactive memory joined.

TCRdb reprocessed the 5' RACE reads with MiXCR, giving one entry per CDR3 protein. The data show just under 550,000 distinct CDR3 sequences, with about 20% seen just once and around an eighth held by the top ten. Germline V CDR1 and CDR2: SQVTM, ANQGSEA. The CDR3 is 16 amino acids. The junction had 8 bases not matched to a gene; V was cut back by 6 bases and J by 3 bases. The sequenced sample was PBMCs or a T cell subset sorted from them (not recorded which). J is TRBJ2-2 and V is TRBV29-1; 12 bases map to TRBD1. This sequence originates from an adult woman who had mild COVID-19 (a few samples of this study predate the infection). Cell type and time point are not known. The CDR3 reads CSVAGQGASDTGELFF. The CDR3, as DNA: TGCAGCGTCGCGGGACAGGGGGCCTCCGACACCGGGGAGCTGTTTTTT.